This is a list of T cell receptor beta chains from one sample in a study of shared T cell receptors in the human thymus. The repertoire was sequenced with immunoSEQ multiplex PCR; TCRdb's copy has only in-frame clones and lacks some. The data show about 730,000 clones, around 85% seen once. The sample was also linked to a second study, of human thymus T cells.

What was sequenced was thymocytes. The receptors were gathered from a girl less than two years old with a congenital heart defect. Both conserved end residues are part of each CDR3. D genes are given only for firm matches. Clone size is not always given. Where it is, it says once, few, many or a class for expanded clones.

TRBJ1-5	.	TRBV5-3	.	CARSFKQDPGGSNQPQHF	TGTGCCAGAAGCTTTAAACAGGATCCCGGGGGGAGCAATCAGCCCCAGCATTTT
TRBJ1-2	.	TRBV11-2	.	CASSFDRQNCYTF	TGTGCCAGCAGCTTCGATCGACAGAATTGCTACACCTTC
TRBJ2-3	.	TRBV28	.	CASSSRYGAGTQYF	TGTGCCAGCAGTTCCCGATATGGGGCAGGGACGCAGTATTTT
TRBJ2-7	TRBD2	TRBV7-9	.	CASSYSSGGGYEQYF	TGTGCCAGCAGCTACTCTAGCGGGGGGGGGTACGAGCAGTACTTC
TRBJ1-2	.	TRBV6-1	.	CASLNYGYTF	TGTGCCAGCTTAAACTATGGCTACACCTTC
TRBJ2-1	TRBD1	TRBV10-2	once	CASSSGTGATRRYNEQFF	TGCGCCAGCAGTTCCGGGACAGGGGCGACTCGCCGCTACAATGAGCAGTTCTTC
TRBJ1-5	.	TRBV7-8	.	CASSLRDNQNQPQHF	TGTGCCAGCAGCTTACGGGACAACCAAAATCAGCCCCAGCATTTT
TRBJ1-1	.	TRBV4-3	.	CASSQDVFMNTEAFF	TGCGCCAGCAGCCAAGATGTCTTTATGAACACTGAAGCTTTCTTT
TRBJ1-2	.	TRBV5-4	.	CASSLAPGELINYGYTF	TGTGCCAGCAGCTTGGCCCCGGGGGAGCTTATAAACTATGGCTACACCTTC
TRBJ2-7	.	TRBV27	.	CASSKGHSYEQYF	TGTGCCAGCAGTAAGGGACATTCCTACGAGCAGTACTTC
TRBJ1-3	.	TRBV7-8	.	CASSPNGSDSGNTIYF	TGTGCCAGCAGCCCCAACGGTTCCGACTCTGGAAACACCATATATTTT
TRBJ1-1	.	TRBV27	.	CASRLPGGNTEAFF	TGTGCCAGCCGCCTACCCGGGGGGAACACTGAAGCTTTCTTT
TRBJ2-7	.	TRBV9	.	CASSAKTGYEQYF	TGTGCCAGCAGCGCGAAGACGGGGTACGAGCAGTACTTC
TRBJ2-7	TRBD1	TRBV5-1	.	CASSSRGQGGYEQYF	TGCGCCAGCAGCTCTAGGGGACAGGGAGGCTACGAGCAGTACTTC
TRBJ1-1	.	TRBV28	.	CASSFVPEGAQTMNTEAFF	TGTGCCAGCAGTTTTGTACCCGAAGGGGCCCAAACGATGAACACTGAAGCTTTCTTT
TRBJ1-3	TRBD1	TRBV6-1	.	CASSERSQGSSGNTIYF	TGTGCCAGCAGTGAGAGGTCACAGGGGAGCTCTGGAAACACCATATATTTT
TRBJ2-2	TRBD1	TRBV5-6	once	CASSLKGQATGELFF	TGTGCCAGCAGCTTGAAAGGACAGGCCACCGGGGAGCTGTTTTTT
TRBJ2-7	.	TRBV19	.	CASSHYRAEDYEQYF	TGTGCCAGTAGTCATTATAGGGCGGAGGACTACGAGCAGTACTTC
TRBJ2-7	.	TRBV5-5	.	CASSPHKTYEQYF	TGTGCCAGCAGCCCTCACAAGACCTACGAGCAGTACTTC
TRBJ1-6	.	TRBV6-5	.	CASTQGPYNSPLHF	TGTGCCAGCACCCAGGGTCCCTATAATTCCCCCCTCCACTTT
TRBJ2-1	.	TRBV10-2	.	CAAQGSQEPYNEQFF	TGCGCCGCCCAGGGGTCCCAGGAGCCCTACAATGAGCAGTTCTTC
TRBJ2-2	TRBD2	TRBV19	.	CASTKGRGGRGELFF	TGTGCCAGTACAAAAGGGCGGGGGGGCCGCGGGGAGCTGTTTTTT
TRBJ1-5	.	TRBV6-5	.	CASSCQGCNQPQHF	TGTGCCAGCAGTTGTCAGGGTTGCAATCAGCCCCAGCATTTT
TRBJ2-7	.	TRBV19	.	CASSRIPHYEQYF	TGTGCCAGTAGTAGAATCCCACACTACGAGCAGTACTTC
TRBJ2-7	.	TRBV5-6	.	CASSLSSGSYEQYF	TGTGCCAGCAGCTTGAGTAGCGGCTCCTACGAGCAGTACTTC
TRBJ1-1	.	TRBV2	.	CARMTGPNTEAFF	TGTGCCAGGATGACAGGCCCGAACACTGAAGCTTTCTTT
TRBJ1-2	.	TRBV6-5	.	CASSSPTGFGYTF	TGTGCCAGCAGTTCCCCGACAGGCTTTGGCTACACCTTC
TRBJ1-2	.	TRBV6-1	.	CASSEDTSHYGYTF	TGTGCCAGCAGTGAGGACACTTCACACTATGGCTACACCTTC
TRBJ1-6	.	TRBV28	once	CASLWSGSFSPLHF	TGTGCCAGTTTGTGGTCAGGGTCGTTTTCACCCCTCCACTTT
TRBJ1-6	TRBD1	TRBV14	.	CASSQEDRGLGSPLHF	TGTGCCAGCAGCCAAGAGGACAGGGGTCTCGGTTCACCCCTCCACTTT
TRBJ1-1	.	TRBV7-9	.	CASSSTIQGTRNTEAFF	TGTGCCAGCAGCTCCACGATACAGGGAACGAGGAACACTGAAGCTTTCTTT
TRBJ1-6	.	TRBV5-6	.	CASSLLGYHSPLHF	TGTGCCAGCAGCTTGCTCGGTTACCATTCACCCCTCCACTTT
TRBJ2-5	.	TRBV19	.	CASSLVAGETQYF	TGTGCCAGTAGTTTAGTAGCCGGCGAGACCCAGTACTTC
TRBJ1-2	.	TRBV12-5	.	CASGFLKGGVSYGYTF	TGTGCTAGTGGTTTCCTCAAAGGGGGGGTCAGCTATGGCTACACCTTC
TRBJ2-7	.	TRBV27	.	CASMGRGGHEQYF	TGTGCCAGCATGGGCAGGGGTGGCCACGAGCAGTACTTC
TRBJ2-7	TRBD1	TRBV9	.	CASSSRTGVTYEQYF	TGTGCCAGCAGCTCACGGACAGGGGTAACGTACGAGCAGTACTTC
TRBJ1-1	.	TRBV25-1	.	CASSPYRGNTEAFF	TGTGCCAGCAGTCCTTATAGGGGGAACACTGAAGCTTTCTTT
TRBJ2-1	TRBD2	TRBV9	.	CASSAHLAGGSSYNEQFF	TGTGCCAGCAGCGCGCATCTAGCGGGGGGGAGCTCCTACAATGAGCAGTTCTTC
TRBJ2-7	.	TRBV19	.	CASSMGIHRDEQYF	TGTGCCAGTAGTATGGGGATCCACAGGGACGAGCAGTACTTC
TRBJ1-2	.	TRBV7-6	few	CASSLDSRGGIGYTF	TGTGCCAGCAGCTTAGATTCTCGTGGGGGGATCGGCTACACCTTC
TRBJ1-6	.	TRBV19	once	CASSSSLRHRAVALHF	TGTGCCAGTAGTAGCTCCCTTCGACACAGGGCAGTAGCCCTCCACTTT
TRBJ2-1	TRBD1	TRBV5-4	.	CASSSTGGDEQFF	TGTGCCAGCAGCTCGACAGGGGGCGATGAGCAGTTCTTC
TRBJ1-4	TRBD1	TRBV19	.	CASSMGQIVWGEKLFF	TGTGCCAGTAGTATGGGACAGATCGTTTGGGGTGAAAAACTGTTTTTT
TRBJ1-3	.	TRBV5-4	.	CATGGQNSGNTIYF	TGTGCCACCGGAGGACAGAACTCTGGAAACACCATATATTTT
TRBJ1-5	.	TRBV6-1	.	CASRGDGSNQPQHF	TGTGCCAGCAGGGGCGATGGGAGCAATCAGCCCCAGCATTTT
TRBJ1-4	.	TRBV15	.	CATRTNEKLFF	TGTGCCACCCGAACTAATGAAAAACTGTTTTTT
TRBJ1-1	.	TRBV29-1	.	CSGQHGNTEAFF	TGCAGCGGACAACACGGGAACACTGAAGCTTTCTTT
TRBJ2-4	.	TRBV5-1	few	CASSLDAAIPAKNIQYF	TGCGCCAGCAGCTTGGATGCGGCGATCCCAGCCAAAAACATTCAGTACTTC
TRBJ2-1	.	TRBV5-5	.	CASSGRDSLKGDDRFF	TGTGCCAGCAGCGGGCGGGACAGCCTAAAAGGAGATGATCGGTTCTTC
TRBJ1-4	TRBD1	TRBV5-1	.	CASSFRDRVYRNEKLFF	TGCGCCAGCAGCTTCCGGGACAGGGTCTATCGTAATGAAAAACTGTTTTTT
TRBJ1-2	.	TRBV7-9	.	CASSSDCRDYGYTF	TGTGCCAGCAGCTCTGACTGTCGGGACTATGGCTACACCTTC